This is a list of T cell receptor beta chains from one sample in a study of cytotoxic CD8 clonotypes in ibrutinib-treated CLL. Clones were sequenced by immunoSEQ multiplex PCR, and TCRdb holds only the in-frame ones, with some missing. Of 5,500 or so clones detected, about two thirds appear once; the ten largest clones hold approximately 38%. This specimen consisted of PBMCs, obtained before ibrutinib treatment. All receptors derive from a human donor with chronic lymphocytic leukemia. CDR3s include the opening cysteine and the closing phenylalanine or tryptophan. D genes are given only for firm matches. Some rows mark clone size as missing; the rest say once, few, many or name a class of expanded clone.

d_gene	abundance	v_gene	j_gene	CDR3nt	CDR3aa
.	.	TRBV4-3	TRBJ1-4	TGCGCCAGCAGCCAAGATGAGGCGGAGAATGAAAAACTGTTTTTT	CASSQDEAENEKLFF
.	.	TRBV15	TRBJ2-2	TGTGCCACCAGCCACGGAAGGAACACCGGGGAGCTGTTTTTT	CATSHGRNTGELFF
.	few	TRBV11-2	TRBJ1-2	TGTGCCAGCAGCTTAGTACAGTTCTATGGCTACACCTTC	CASSLVQFYGYTF
.	.	TRBV29-1	TRBJ1-1	TGCAGCGTTGGGGGAGGGCTGAACACTGAAGCTTTCTTT	CSVGGGLNTEAFF
.	few	TRBV19	TRBJ2-1	TGTGCCAGTAGTATAGGTTCTCAGGGATACAATGAGCAGTTCTTC	CASSIGSQGYNEQFF
.	.	TRBV13	TRBJ2-7	TGTGCCAGCGGAGATGGGACCTACGAGCAGTACTTC	CASGDGTYEQYF
.	.	TRBV20-1	TRBJ1-1	TGCAGTGCTAGAGGCGGAGGTGAAGCTTTCTTT	CSARGGGEAFF
.	few	TRBV11-2	TRBJ2-3	TGTGCCAGCAGAACCGTCACAGATACGCAGTATTTT	CASRTVTDTQYF
.	.	TRBV9	TRBJ2-3	TGTGCCAGCAGCGTAGAGGGGCATTCCCGTCCAGATACGCAGTATTTT	CASSVEGHSRPDTQYF
TRBD2	.	TRBV15	TRBJ2-1	TGTGCCACCAGCAGAGGGGTAGCGGGGATAATTTACAATGAGCAGTTCTTC	CATSRGVAGIIYNEQFF
.	.	TRBV19	TRBJ2-7	TGTGCCAGTAGTATTACCGGGATGGGGAACGAGCAGTACTTC	CASSITGMGNEQYF
.	few	TRBV6-6	TRBJ2-2	TGTGCCAGCCAAAAGATGGCCGGGGAGCTGTTTTTT	CASQKMAGELFF
.	few	TRBV19	TRBJ2-7	TGTGCCAGTAGAAGGAAAGAACAAGGGGCCTACGAGCAGTACTTC	CASRRKEQGAYEQYF
TRBD1	.	TRBV4-1	TRBJ1-5	TGCGCCAGCAGCCAAGAGGCAGGGGGTAGCAATCAGCCCCAGCATTTT	CASSQEAGGSNQPQHF
.	.	TRBV5-1	TRBJ2-5	TGCGCCAGCAGCTTGGCGGGGGGCGGATCGGAGACCCAGTACTTC	CASSLAGGGSETQYF
TRBD2	.	TRBV5-1	TRBJ2-1	TGCGCCAGCAACTACCTAGCGGGGGCCTCCTACAATGAGCAGTTCTTC	CASNYLAGASYNEQFF
.	.	TRBV27	TRBJ2-1	TGTGCCAGCAGTTCCTCCGGGATGTATGTCGATGAGCAGTTCTTC	CASSSSGMYVDEQFF